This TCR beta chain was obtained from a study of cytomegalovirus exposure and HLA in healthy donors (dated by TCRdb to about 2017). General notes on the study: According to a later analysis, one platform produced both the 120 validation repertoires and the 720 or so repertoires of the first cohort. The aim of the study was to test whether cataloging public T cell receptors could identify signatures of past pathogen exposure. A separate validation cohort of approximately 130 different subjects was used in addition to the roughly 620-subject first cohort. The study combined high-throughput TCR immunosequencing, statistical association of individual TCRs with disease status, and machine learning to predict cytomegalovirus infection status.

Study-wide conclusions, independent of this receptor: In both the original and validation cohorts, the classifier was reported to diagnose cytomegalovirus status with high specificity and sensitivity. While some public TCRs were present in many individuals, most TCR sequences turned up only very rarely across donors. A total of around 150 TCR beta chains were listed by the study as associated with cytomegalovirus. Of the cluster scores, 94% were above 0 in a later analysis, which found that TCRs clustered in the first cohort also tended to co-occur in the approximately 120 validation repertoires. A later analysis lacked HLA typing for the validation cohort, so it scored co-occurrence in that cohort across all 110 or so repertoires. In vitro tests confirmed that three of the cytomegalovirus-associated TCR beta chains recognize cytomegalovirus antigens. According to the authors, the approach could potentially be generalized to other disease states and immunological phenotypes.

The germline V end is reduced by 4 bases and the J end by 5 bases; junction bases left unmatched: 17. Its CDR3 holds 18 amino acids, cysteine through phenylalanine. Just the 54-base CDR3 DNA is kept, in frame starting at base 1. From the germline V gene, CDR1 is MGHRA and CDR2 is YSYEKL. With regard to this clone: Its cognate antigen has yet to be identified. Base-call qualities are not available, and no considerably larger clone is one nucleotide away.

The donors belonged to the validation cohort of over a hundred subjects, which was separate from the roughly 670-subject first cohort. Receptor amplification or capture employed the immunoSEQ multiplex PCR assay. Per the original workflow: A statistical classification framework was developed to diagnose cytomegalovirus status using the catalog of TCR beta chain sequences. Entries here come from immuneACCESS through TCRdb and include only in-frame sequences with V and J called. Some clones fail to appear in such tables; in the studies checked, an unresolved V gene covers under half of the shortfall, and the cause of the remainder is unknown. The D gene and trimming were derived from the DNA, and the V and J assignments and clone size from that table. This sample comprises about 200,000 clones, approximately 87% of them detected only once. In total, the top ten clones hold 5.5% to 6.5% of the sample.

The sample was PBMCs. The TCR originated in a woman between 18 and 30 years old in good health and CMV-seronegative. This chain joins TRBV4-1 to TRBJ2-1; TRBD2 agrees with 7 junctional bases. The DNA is TGCGCCAGCAGCCTGGGTACCAGCGGGAACCACATGAACAATGAGCAGTTCTTC. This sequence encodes CASSLGTSGNHMNNEQFF.